This T cell receptor (beta chain) was identified during a study of human T cells and chemical hapten exposure. This sample's time point: patch test 1, 2 weeks after DPC sensitization. Specified treatment: therapeutic diphenylcyclopropenone sensitization with weekly scalp DPC. Blood sampling preceded each patch test application. This clonotype was picked up a small number of times. Trimming cost V 6 bases and J 5 bases, with 7 bases left between them. The germline CDR1 and CDR2 sequences are SEHNR and FQNEAQ (reference sequence). This CDR3 contains 11 residues. Individual cDNA molecules each carried unique molecular identifiers attached by the library. Authors' analysis steps: Per-sample TCR counts ranged from about 23,224 to 750,000, median roughly 87,000. TCRdb processed the RACE reads anew with MiXCR; each CDR3 protein has one entry. The V and J calls were not made by the authors but by TCRdb's processing. The sample consists of about 120,000 distinct CDR3 sequences, 12% of them appearing once.

V and J are TRBV7-9 and TRBJ1-1; no reliable D call. The sample in question was whole blood, obtained in connection with sensitization to the hapten diphenylcyclopropenone (DPC). The origin of this receptor is a woman aged 45-60 years with alopecia areata. Some clones in this sample may be carry-over from other donors' samples. The CDR3 loop reads CASRYSTEAFF. The CDR3 region has the DNA TGTGCCAGCAGATATAGTACTGAAGCTTTCTTT.